Each of the 31 T cell receptor beta chains below was sequenced from the same sample in a study of T-cell reconstitution after alpha-beta-depleted transplantation in children. The authors prepared the TCRbeta library with unique molecular identifiers. TCRdb re-derived calls from the PCR reads in MiXCR, one entry per CDR3 protein. In the table there are approximately 640,000 distinct CDR3 sequences, 15% to 20% of which are singletons. Sequencing was performed on PBMCs from the stem cell graft donor, taken from the stem cell graft. The receptors here all came from a human donor who donated a stem cell graft to a child with acute myeloid leukemia.

This clonotype has at least ten counts. The chain is built from TRBV20-1 and TRBJ1-2; no clear D. CDR3 length: 15 amino acids. The V gene lost 2 bases and the J gene lost 7 bases, with 20 bases spanning the gap. Germline values: CDR1 DFQATT, CDR2 SNEGSKA (reference sequence). CDR3: CSARPPTHPRSGYTF. In DNA form, the CDR3 reads TGCAGTGCTAGACCACCCACACATCCTAGGTCTGGCTACACCTTC.

This clonotype has a handful of counts. V and J are TRBV5-1 and TRBJ2-7; D gene ambiguous. Per the germline V gene, CDR1 is SGHRS and CDR2 is YFSETQ. The CDR3 sequence is 14 residues long. Trimming removed 0 bases at V and 3 bases at J, with 10 bases between. The CDR3 coding sequence is TGCGCCAGCAGCTTGGAACGCAACTACTACGAGCAGTACTTC. Its translation is CASSLERNYYEQYF.

This clonotype showed up many times. V and J are TRBV5-1 and TRBJ1-2, with TRBD1 matching over 8 bases. Germline CDR1 and CDR2: SGHRS and YFSETQ. V shed 9 bases and J 6 bases; nucleotides not matched to a gene: 13. CDR3 length: 14 amino acids. The CDR3 bases are TGCGCCACCTCGACAGGGGCCCGTTACGATGGCTACACCTTC. The encoded protein is CATSTGARYDGYTF. Supplemented by reference TRBV5-1 and TRBJ1-2, the full variable domain reads KAGVTQTPRYLIKTRGQQVTLSCSPISGHRSVSWYQQTPGQGLQFLFEYFSETQRNKGNFPGRFSGRQFSNSRSEMNVSTLELGDSALYLCATSTGARYDGYTFGSGTRLTVV.

This clonotype was picked up a small number of times. The CDR3 DNA follows: TGCAGTGCTAGAGATCACGGGGGGAATCAGCCCCAGCATTTT. Translated, it gives CSARDHGGNQPQHF. The rearrangement links TRBV20-1 to TRBJ1-5, with D tentatively TRBD1 (5 bases). Germline V CDR1 and CDR2: DFQATT, SNEGSKA (reference sequence). Trimming removed 0 bases at V and 4 bases at J, with 10 bases between. The CDR3 is made up of 14 amino acids.

This clonotype appeared many times. CDR3 loop: CASSLSLAGVADTQYF. CDR3 sequence (DNA): TGTGCCAGCAGCTTAAGTTTGGCGGGAGTGGCAGATACGCAGTATTTT. The rearrangement links TRBV7-2 to TRBJ2-3; 7 positions match TRBD2. The CDR3 loop spans 16 amino acids. The germline CDR1 and CDR2 sequences are SGHTA and FQGNSA. Trimming took 2 bases from V and 4 from J; bases not matched to a gene: 9.

This rearrangement joins TRBV7-9 to TRBJ2-7; the D gene could be TRBD1 or TRBD2 (5 bases each). The germline CDR1 and CDR2 sequences are SEHNR and FQNEAQ (reference sequence). Deletions cut 0 bases from V and 4 bases from J, with 10 bases between. The CDR3 spans 14 residues. As DNA, the CDR3 is TGTGCCAGCAGCTTAGCGGGGACCGGTTACGAGCAGTACTTC. Translating gives CASSLAGTGYEQYF.

The V and J genes are TRBV20-1 and TRBJ2-1; 12 nucleotides line up with TRBD2. V lost 3 bases, J lost 5 bases, and 2 bases stayed unmatched. CDR1 and CDR2 (germline): DFQATT, SNEGSKA (reference sequence). The CDR3 extends over 14 amino acids. The CDR3 region is CSASSSGGDNEQFF. CDR3 bases: TGCAGTGCTAGTTCTAGCGGGGGGGACAATGAGCAGTTCTTC.

This clonotype was counted ten times or more. The chain employs TRBV20-1 and TRBJ2-3; TRBD2 aligns across 9 bases. Germline V lookup: CDR1 DFQATT, CDR2 SNEGSKA (reference sequence). V was pared by 3 bases and J by 0 bases, with 10 bases of the junction left unmatched. The CDR3 length is 17 residues. The CDR3 protein is CSASETTSGPSTDTQYF. The CDR3 DNA is TGCAGTGCTAGCGAAACAACTAGCGGGCCGAGCACAGATACGCAGTATTTT.

This clonotype was detected a few times. The chain links TRBV15 to TRBJ1-1; D not resolved. Germline V gives CDR1 LNHNV, CDR2 YYDKDF (reference sequence). The CDR3 contains 15 residues. The V end was cut by 3 bases, the J end by 4 bases, with 15 bases between. CDR3 loop: CATSSRETDATEAFF. Here the CDR3 DNA reads TGTGCCACCAGCAGCCGAGAGACCGACGCCACTGAAGCTTTCTTT.

This clonotype was counted between two and nine times. The gene calls are TRBV10-3 and TRBJ2-7; 7 positions agree with TRBD1. Germline values: CDR1 ENHRY, CDR2 SYGVKD. Trimming at V came to 10 bases and at J to 6 bases, leaving 9 bases not matched to a gene. The CDR3 consists of 12 residues. CDR3 residues: CATRQGSSEQYF. The CDR3 bases are TGTGCCACAAGACAGGGTTCTAGCGAGCAGTACTTC.

The CDR3 sequence is CASGLTEGWANEKLFF. The CDR3 DNA reads as TGTGCTAGTGGTTTGACCGAAGGGTGGGCTAATGAAAAACTGTTTTTT. The chain links TRBV12-5 to TRBJ1-4; D uncertain. Germline V gene data show CDR1 as LGHNT and CDR2 as FRNRAP. Trimming shortened V by 2 bases and J by 3 bases, and 13 bases separated the two germline ends. The CDR3 has 16 residues. Full variable domain (rest looked up from reference TRBV12-5 and TRBJ1-4): DARVTQTPRHKVTEMGQEVTMRCQPILGHNTVFWYRQTMMQGLELLAYFRNRAPLDDSGMPKDRFSAEMPDATLATLKIQPSEPRDSAVYFCASGLTEGWANEKLFFGSGTQLSVL.

This clonotype was observed a handful of times. The chain recombines TRBV12-3 or TRBV12-4 with TRBJ1-5, with D perhaps matching TRBD1 (6 bases). Deletions cut 3 bases from V and 0 bases from J, with 12 bases between. This CDR3 spans 16 amino acids. CDR3 residues: CASSLGGHLSNQPQHF. CDR3 nucleotide sequence: TGTGCCAGCAGTTTGGGGGGACATCTTAGCAATCAGCCCCAGCATTTT.

This clonotype showed up many times. The rearrangement uses TRBV7-9 and TRBJ2-1; D possibly corresponds to TRBD1 (6 bases). The length of the CDR3 is 14 residues. Germline V lookup: CDR1 SEHNR, CDR2 FQNEAQ (reference sequence). V lost 3 bases and J 4 bases, leaving 10 bases between the germline ends. The CDR3 bases are TGTGCCAGCAGCTTGGGGACAAATTACAATGAGCAGTTCTTC. Translated: CASSLGTNYNEQFF.

At least ten counts were recorded for this clonotype. This chain links TRBV7-9 with TRBJ1-2, with 9 bases lining up with TRBD1. Germline V gene lookup returns CDR1 SEHNR and CDR2 FQNEAQ (reference sequence). V trimming: 4 bases; J trimming: 6 bases; junction bases outside the gene matches: 12. The CDR3 consists of 16 residues. In nucleotides, the CDR3 is TGTGCCAGCAGCTCCCTCATCGGGACAGGGTTCAATGGCTACACCTTC. It codes for CASSSLIGTGFNGYTF.

V and J are TRBV7-9 and TRBJ1-3; D not certain. There are 14 residues in the CDR3. Germline V CDR1 and CDR2: SEHNR, FQNEAQ (reference sequence). With 11 bases removed from V and 4 bases from J, the gap between germline ends came to 18 bases. CDR3 sequence (DNA): TGTGCCTGGAGGGTCGGGGAGACCGGAAACACCATATATTTT. Residues: CAWRVGETGNTIYF.

The sample holds a few counts of this clonotype. The chain carries TRBV7-2 and TRBJ2-7; the match to TRBD2 covers 12 bases. The CDR3 has 18 amino acids. With 0 bases clipped from V and 0 bases from J, the junction kept 6 bases outside the gene matches. The germline CDR1 and CDR2 sequences are SGHTA and FQGNSA. CDR3 sequence: CASSLAGGLAGTSYEQYF. The CDR3 DNA reads as TGTGCCAGCAGCTTAGCGGGTGGACTAGCGGGGACCTCCTACGAGCAGTACTTC.

The sample holds many counts of this clonotype. CDR3 amino acids: CASSEEGQGIWNEQFF. DNA for the CDR3: TGTGCCAGCAGTGAAGAGGGACAGGGTATTTGGAATGAGCAGTTCTTC. This rearrangement joins TRBV6-1 to TRBJ2-1; TRBD1 matches at 9 bases. The CDR3 totals 16 residues. Germline-derived CDR1 and CDR2 are MNHNS and SASEGT. The V and J ends lost 1 base and 7 bases, in that order; junction bases with no gene match: 8.

This chain links TRBV7-2 with TRBJ2-3; D possibly matches TRBD1 or TRBD2 (6 bases each). Germline lookup yields CDR1 SGHTA and CDR2 FQGNSA. V gave up 0 bases and J gave up 1 base, with 17 bases separating them. The CDR3 totals 18 residues. The CDR3 sequence is CASSLAYMGGVGTDTQYF. The CDR3 region has the DNA TGTGCCAGCAGCTTAGCGTACATGGGGGGCGTAGGCACAGATACGCAGTATTTT.

The chain carries TRBV12-3 or TRBV12-4 and TRBJ1-2, with D unclear. V was cut by 1 base and J by 6 bases, with 9 bases left in between. The CDR3 totals 13 residues. In nucleotides, the CDR3 is TGTGCCAGCAGTTTAGTGACGGCGAATGGCTACACCTTC. Protein: CASSLVTANGYTF.

This clonotype was detected a few times. The junction and the germline gene differ at one end; a read error may be behind it. Here the CDR3 DNA reads TGTGCCAGCAGCGCCTCCGGGACAGGGAGTACCAGCTTC. As protein: CASSASGTGSTSF. The chain links TRBV7-2 to TRBJ2-1; 9 nucleotides match TRBD1. CDR3 length equals 13 residues. CDR1 is SGHTA, CDR2 FQGNSA, per germline.

This clonotype was counted many times. The V gene is TRBV9, the J gene TRBJ1-1, with D uncertain. CDR3 length: 14 residues. The ends were cut back, 0 bases at V and 1 base at J, with 7 bases in the middle. The germline CDR1 and CDR2 sequences are SGDLS and YYNGEE. CDR3 residues: CASSVAPPNTEAFF. DNA of the CDR3: TGTGCCAGCAGCGTAGCCCCCCCGAACACTGAAGCTTTCTTT.

There are many counts of this clonotype. The chain is built from TRBV20-1 and TRBJ2-4; no firm D call. The CDR3 runs to 14 residues. With 3 bases removed from V and 6 bases from J, the gap between germline ends came to 15 bases. The germline V gene has CDR1 DFQATT and CDR2 SNEGSKA (reference sequence). The CDR3 nucleotides read TGCAGTGCTAGGTGGACGCCGGCGCCAAACATTCAGTACTTC. Protein: CSARWTPAPNIQYF.

This clonotype was recorded at least ten times. This rearrangement joins TRBV4-3 to TRBJ2-3; 12 nucleotides match TRBD2. This CDR3 has 16 residues. Germline loops: CDR1 LGHNA, CDR2 YSLEER. J lost 4 bases, V lost 0 bases, and 2 bases had no gene match. The CDR3 DNA follows: TGCGCCAGCAGCCAAGATCTAGCGGGGGGGCCAGATACGCAGTATTTT. Amino acid sequence: CASSQDLAGGPDTQYF.

The chain couples TRBV30 to TRBJ2-7, with D uncertain. This CDR3 is built from 15 residues. Germline V gene data show CDR1 as GTSNPN and CDR2 as SVGIG (reference sequence). The ends were cut back, 2 bases at V and 0 bases at J, with 14 bases in the middle. The CDR3 DNA is TGTGCCTGGAGTTCGTCGCCACCGAGCTCCTACGAGCAGTACTTC. It is translated as CAWSSSPPSSYEQYF.

This clonotype was counted at least ten times. The chain carries TRBV6-2 or TRBV6-3 and TRBJ2-1, with D unclear. CDR1 is MNHEY, CDR2 SVGEGT, per germline. The CDR3 covers 17 residues. Trimming removed 0 bases at V and 2 bases at J, with 14 bases between. The chain's CDR3 is CASSYSSKGSTYNEQFF. As DNA, the CDR3 is TGTGCCAGCAGTTACTCCTCAAAGGGTTCTACCTACAATGAGCAGTTCTTC.

This clonotype showed up just a few times. The V call is TRBV14, the J call TRBJ2-5; D call uncertain. The CDR3 has 12 residues. Germline V gene sequence: CDR1 SGHDN, CDR2 FVKESK. The V gene lost 1 base and the J gene lost 7 bases, with 7 bases spanning the gap. The CDR3 nucleotides read TGTGCCAGCAGCCAAGCTGTGGGGACCCAGTACTTC. This sequence encodes CASSQAVGTQYF. Drawing the rest from reference TRBV14 and TRBJ2-5, the complete variable domain is EAGVTQFPSHSVIEKGQTVTLRCDPISGHDNLYWYRRVMGKEIKFLLHFVKESKQDESGMPNNRFLAERTGGTYSTLKVQPAELEDSGVYFCASSQAVGTQYFGPGTRLLVL.

This clonotype was seen more than once but under ten times. The genes are TRBV24-1 and TRBJ2-1; 7 bases are a match to TRBD1. Germline V gene data show CDR1 as KGHDR and CDR2 as SFDVKD. With V trimmed by 5 bases and J by 2 bases, 8 bases remained unmatched. CDR3 length: 16 residues. CDR3 DNA sequence: TGTGCCACCAGTGTCGCCGGGACAGCGCCCTACAATGAGCAGTTCTTC. Amino acids: CATSVAGTAPYNEQFF.

Many counts were recorded for this clonotype. The chain couples TRBV20-1 to TRBJ1-3; weak D call: TRBD1 (6 bases). V was cut by 0 bases and J by 6 bases, with 9 bases left in between. CDR3 size: 13 residues. From germline, CDR1 is DFQATT and CDR2 SNEGSKA (reference sequence). CDR3 residues: CSAREGAVNTIYF. CDR3 bases: TGCAGTGCTAGAGAGGGGGCTGTAAACACCATATATTTT.

The table lists this clonotype with a few counts. The chain employs TRBV20-1 and TRBJ1-6; D is uncertain. CDR3 length equals 14 residues. Germline V gene data show CDR1 as DFQATT and CDR2 as SNEGSKA (reference sequence). Deletions cut 0 bases from V and 9 bases from J, with 12 bases between. CDR3 DNA sequence: TGCAGTGCTAGAGATGGCAATCCTACTTCACCCCTCCACTTT. Translated: CSARDGNPTSPLHF.

In its sample, this clonotype was seen once. A much larger clone differs from this one at a single base, so this may be a read error. This rearrangement joins TRBV12-3 or TRBV12-4 to TRBJ1-2, with TRBD1 identical over 7 bases. This CDR3 comprises 14 residues. The CDR3 DNA reads TGTGCCAGCACCCTAGGGACAGCGGTTGAGGGCTACGCCTTC. It translates to CASTLGTAVEGYAF.

This clonotype was seen ten or more times. This sequence joins TRBV20-1 and TRBJ1-3, with 7 positions matching TRBD1. The CDR3 is 15 residues long. CDR1 is DFQATT, CDR2 SNEGSKA, per germline (reference sequence). V trimming: 3 bases; J trimming: 0 bases; junction bases outside the gene matches: 5. The CDR3 region has the DNA TGCAGTGCTAGTGGACAGGAAAGCTCTGGAAACACCATATATTTT. This encodes CSASGQESSGNTIYF.